This TCR beta chain stems from a study of blood T cell repertoires in COVID-19. Study-wide background: COVID-19 samples collected from the United States, Italy and Spain covered acute and convalescent phases. Nucleic acid was either cDNA or gDNA, and it came from T cells, B-cell-depleted T cells, or PBMCs.

Data came from immunoSEQ multiplex PCR; TCRdb stores just in-frame clones and leaves some out. The repertoire has about 170,000 clones, roughly nine tenths of them found once; the top ten carry around 3.5%. The trim removed 5 bases at V and 4 bases at J, leaving 10 bases unmatched. From germline, CDR1 is SGHVS and CDR2 FQNEAQ. The CDR3 length is 16 residues. Sequenced input: peripheral blood. This sequence originates from a man in his 70s with acute or convalescent COVID-19. This chain joins TRBV7-8 and TRBJ2-3; TRBD1 matches at 9 bases. The CDR3 reads CASSRAPGQGADTQYF. The CDR3, as DNA: TGTGCCAGCAGCCGAGCTCCGGGACAGGGTGCAGATACGCAGTATTTT.